The 29 T cell receptor beta chains below all came from one sample that was sequenced in a study of T-cell memory formation after mild COVID-19. TCRdb called the 5' RACE reads again in MiXCR, with one record for every CDR3 protein. The sample lists roughly 620,000 distinct CDR3 sequences, approximately 18% occurring once. The source material was PBMCs or a T cell subset sorted from them (not recorded which). The receptors derive from an adult woman who had mild COVID-19 (a few samples of this study predate the infection). Cell type and time point are not known.

V and J are TRBV6-5 and TRBJ2-5; perhaps TRBD2 as D (5 bases). With 7 bases removed from V and 4 bases from J, the gap between germline ends came to 13 bases. This CDR3 is 13 amino acids long. Germline V CDR1 and CDR2: MNHEY, SVGAGI. The CDR3 spells CASTPSRGETQYF. The CDR3 nucleotides are TGTGCCAGCACCCCGTCCCGGGGAGAGACCCAGTACTTC.

This clonotype came up a few times. The V and J genes are TRBV5-1 and TRBJ1-6; possible D gene TRBD1, 5 bases. The CDR3 runs 12 residues. V was clipped by 2 bases and J by 16 bases, with 13 bases between them. Germline CDR1 is SGHRS and CDR2 is YFSETQ. For the CDR3, the DNA is TGCGCCAGCAGCTTTCCGACGGGGCGTCTCCACTTT. Translating gives CASSFPTGRLHF. Full variable domain (outside the CDR3, taken from reference TRBV5-1 and TRBJ1-6): KAGVTQTPRYLIKTRGQQVTLSCSPISGHRSVSWYQQTPGQGLQFLFEYFSETQRNKGNFPGRFSGRQFSNSRSEMNVSTLELGDSALYLCASSFPTGRLHFGNGTRLTVT.

Many counts were recorded for this clonotype. This chain links TRBV7-9 with TRBJ2-1, with 10 bases fitting TRBD2. Germline assignment: CDR1 SEHNR and CDR2 FQNEAQ (reference sequence). The CDR3 covers 16 residues. J gave up 7 bases and V 1 base, and 7 bases lay outside the gene matches. CDR3: CASSLGASGSRNEQFF. The CDR3 DNA follows: TGTGCCAGCAGCTTAGGGGCTAGCGGGAGTAGGAATGAGCAGTTCTTC.

This chain uses TRBV6-4 with TRBJ2-1, with D perhaps TRBD1 (6 bases). CDR3 size: 13 residues. The V end lost 5 bases, the J end lost 3 bases, and 8 bases lay between the germline ends. CDR1 and CDR2 from the germline V gene are MRHNA and SNTAGT. CDR3 bases: TGTGCCAGCAGTCAGGGGTTCTACAATGAGCAGTTCTTC. Protein: CASSQGFYNEQFF.

The chain has TRBV30 and TRBJ1-5, with a tentative D call TRBD1 (6 bases). V lost 3 bases, J lost 7 bases, and 16 bases lay in between. Per germline, CDR1 GTSNPN and CDR2 SVGIG (reference sequence). The CDR3 loop spans 14 amino acids. In nucleotides, the CDR3 is TGTGCCTGGAGCTCTGACGGGGGGGCCCAGCCCCAGCATTTT. Protein product: CAWSSDGGAQPQHF.

This clonotype has only a few counts. V is TRBV4-3 and J is TRBJ1-1; D unresolved. Per the germline V gene, CDR1 is LGHNA and CDR2 is YSLEER. V lost 2 bases to trimming and J lost 1 base, with 17 bases between them. The CDR3 has 17 residues. CDR3 in amino acids: CASSQLTGENANTEAFF. For the CDR3, the DNA is TGCGCCAGCAGCCAACTGACTGGGGAAAACGCGAACACTGAAGCTTTCTTT.

The V and J genes are TRBV25-1 and TRBJ1-6, with D possibly matching TRBD1 (5 bases). This CDR3 comprises 15 residues. Germline V gene sequence: CDR1 MGHDK, CDR2 SYGVNS. V was cut by 5 bases and J by 7 bases, with 15 bases left in between. The CDR3 is CASSPGQGGNSPLHF. The CDR3 DNA sequence: TGTGCCAGCAGTCCTGGGCAGGGCGGAAATTCACCCCTCCACTTT. The full variable domain, its missing parts supplied by reference TRBV25-1 and TRBJ1-6, is EADIYQTPRYLVIGTGKKITLECSQTMGHDKMYWYQQDPGMELHLIHYSYGVNSTEKGDLSSESTVSRIRTEHFPLTLESARPSHTSQYLCASSPGQGGNSPLHFGNGTRLTVT.

DNA of the CDR3: TGTGCTAGTGGTTGGACAGAGATCTCCTACGAGCAGTACTTC. It specifies CASGWTEISYEQYF. This chain joins TRBV12-5 and TRBJ2-7, with D possibly TRBD1 on 6 matching bases. The germline gives CDR1 LGHNT, CDR2 FRNRAP. The CDR3 contains 14 residues. The V end was cut by 4 bases, the J end by 0 bases, with 10 bases between.

V is TRBV6-5 and J is TRBJ2-5; D is ambiguous. The CDR3 is 15 amino acids. Germline V gene lookup returns CDR1 MNHEY and CDR2 SVGAGI. Trimming left V 6 bases short and J 3 bases short, with 17 bases between. CDR3 loop: CASRPSAYAEETQYF. The CDR3 nucleotides read TGTGCCAGCAGACCCTCAGCCTACGCCGAAGAGACCCAGTACTTC.

This rearrangement joins TRBV15 to TRBJ1-1; D gene uncertain. The ends were cut back, 0 bases at V and 8 bases at J, with 7 bases in the middle. The CDR3 extends over 12 amino acids. The germline V gene has CDR1 LNHNV and CDR2 YYDKDF (reference sequence). The CDR3 coding sequence is TGTGCCACCAGCAGAGACCAACAGGAAGCTTTCTTT. This gives the protein CATSRDQQEAFF.

The chain has TRBV7-6 and TRBJ1-1; the D gene is possibly TRBD1 (6 bases). Trimming removed 5 bases from V and 4 bases from J, with 17 bases in between. The germline V gene encodes CDR1 SGHVS and CDR2 FNYEAQ. CDR3 length: 15 residues. CDR3 sequence: CASSLGGAGSTEAFF. The DNA of the CDR3 is TGTGCCAGCAGCCTGGGGGGGGCGGGGAGCACTGAAGCTTTCTTT.

This clonotype was detected ten times or more. V and J are TRBV12-3 or TRBV12-4 and TRBJ2-1; 12 positions agree with TRBD2. The trim removed 5 bases at V and 7 bases at J, leaving 6 bases unmatched. The CDR3 runs 15 residues. The CDR3 DNA reads as TGTGCCAGCAGTCGACTAGCGGGAGAATCTAATGAGCAGTTCTTC. The encoded protein is CASSRLAGESNEQFF.

V usage is TRBV5-1 and J usage is TRBJ2-3, with 11 bases fitting TRBD2. Germline V gene lookup returns CDR1 SGHRS and CDR2 YFSETQ. The J segment lost 0 bases and the V segment lost 7 bases, leaving 10 bases of the junction unmatched. The CDR3 consists of 17 residues. CDR3 in amino acids: CASSWLRTSGSTDTQYF. Here the CDR3 DNA reads TGCGCCAGCTCCTGGTTGAGGACTAGCGGGAGCACAGATACGCAGTATTTT.

This clonotype was found many times. The V call is TRBV5-1, the J call TRBJ2-7; D remains ambiguous. Germline lookup yields CDR1 SGHRS and CDR2 YFSETQ. V lost 4 bases, J lost 4 bases, and 21 bases lay in between. The length of the CDR3 is 16 residues. CDR3 DNA sequence: TGCGCCAGCAGCCCTTTGGGTTTTTTGGGATCTTACGAGCAGTACTTC. Residues: CASSPLGFLGSYEQYF. Supplemented by reference TRBV5-1 and TRBJ2-7, the full variable domain reads KAGVTQTPRYLIKTRGQQVTLSCSPISGHRSVSWYQQTPGQGLQFLFEYFSETQRNKGNFPGRFSGRQFSNSRSEMNVSTLELGDSALYLCASSPLGFLGSYEQYFGPGTRLTVT.

This clonotype was observed a few times. The chain uses TRBV20-1 and TRBJ1-1; no clear D. CDR3 length: 14 residues. V was cut by 5 bases and J by 6 bases, with 19 bases left in between. The germline CDR1 and CDR2 sequences are DFQATT and SNEGSKA (reference sequence). The CDR3 here is CSAFRPPIRAEAFF. The CDR3, as DNA: TGCAGTGCTTTTCGACCGCCTATTCGGGCTGAAGCTTTCTTT.

This chain joins TRBV12-3 or TRBV12-4 and TRBJ1-2, with TRBD1 matching over 7 bases. CDR3 length: 13 amino acids. The J segment lost 5 bases and the V segment lost 4 bases, leaving 4 bases of the junction unmatched. The CDR3 nucleotides are TGTGCCAGCAGTTCACAGGGGAGTTATGGCTACACCTTC. Its protein is CASSSQGSYGYTF.

J is TRBJ1-2 and V is TRBV5-1; D remains ambiguous. Germline V CDR1 and CDR2: SGHRS, YFSETQ. The V and J ends lost 1 base and 8 bases respectively, with 9 bases between them. CDR3 size: 12 residues. DNA for the CDR3: TGCGCCAGCAGCTTGAACACGGACGGCTACACCTTC. Its translation is CASSLNTDGYTF.

This clonotype was detected a few times. The chain has TRBV5-5 and TRBJ2-1; D call uncertain. CDR3 size: 14 residues. Trimming removed 5 bases from V and 6 bases from J, with 15 bases in between. Germline CDR1 and CDR2: SGHKS and YYEKEE (reference sequence). The CDR3 sequence: CASRWQPVGNEQFF. CDR3 nucleotides: TGTGCCAGCAGATGGCAACCGGTGGGCAATGAGCAGTTCTTC.

This clonotype was detected ten times or more. The V call is TRBV6-4, the J call TRBJ2-3; 12 bases agree with TRBD2. V dropped 6 bases and J dropped 0; count of bases not matched to a gene: 7. The CDR3 loop spans 17 amino acids. Germline assignment: CDR1 MRHNA and CDR2 SNTAGT. This CDR3 reads CASSPGLAGSSTDTQYF. The DNA for the CDR3 is TGTGCCAGCAGCCCTGGACTAGCGGGGAGTAGCACAGATACGCAGTATTTT.

This clonotype was seen only a few times. V usage is TRBV19 and J usage is TRBJ2-3, with 9 bases aligning to TRBD2. There are 16 residues in the CDR3. Per the germline V gene, CDR1 is LNHDA and CDR2 is SQIVND (reference sequence). The J segment lost 0 bases and the V segment lost 5 bases, leaving 6 bases of the junction unmatched. CDR3 residues: CASSSGTSWSTDTQYF. CDR3 nucleotide sequence: TGTGCCAGTAGTTCCGGGACTAGCTGGAGCACAGATACGCAGTATTTT.

The CDR3 nucleotides read TGTGCCAGCAGCTTTTCCCCTCTGAACACTGAAGCTTTCTTT. It codes for CASSFSPLNTEAFF. V is TRBV11-1 and J is TRBJ1-1; D is unresolved. V was shortened by 3 bases and J by 0 bases, with 8 bases between the two germline ends. Germline values: CDR1 SGHAT, CDR2 FQDESV (reference sequence). The CDR3 sequence is 14 residues long. Drawing the rest from reference TRBV11-1 and TRBJ1-1, the complete variable domain is EAEVAQSPRYKITEKSQAVAFWCDPISGHATLYWYRQILGQGPELLVQFQDESVVDDSQLPKDRFSAERLKGVDSTLKIQPAELGDSAMYLCASSFSPLNTEAFFGQGTRLTVV.

In its sample, this clonotype was seen a few times. The chain recombines TRBV5-1 with TRBJ1-1; no clear D. Between the trimmed V and J ends, which lost 3 bases and 4 bases, there was a span of 10 bases. The V gene's germline CDR1 is SGHRS and CDR2 YFSETQ. This CDR3 contains 13 residues. Written as DNA, the CDR3 is TGCGCCAGCAGCTCCCAGTTAGGCACTGAAGCTTTCTTT. Amino acids: CASSSQLGTEAFF. Complete variable domain (other parts from reference TRBV5-1 and TRBJ1-1): KAGVTQTPRYLIKTRGQQVTLSCSPISGHRSVSWYQQTPGQGLQFLFEYFSETQRNKGNFPGRFSGRQFSNSRSEMNVSTLELGDSALYLCASSSQLGTEAFFGQGTRLTVV.

Concerning this clonotype itself: With a far larger clone one base away, a read error is the likely cause. The rearrangement uses TRBV5-4 and TRBJ2-3; D remains ambiguous. Trimming pared 5 bases from V and 0 bases from J, leaving 4 bases between. The CDR3 loop spans 12 amino acids. CDR1 SGHNT and CDR2 YYREEE come from the germline V gene (reference sequence). The CDR3 bases are TGTGCCAGCAGACAGAGCACAGATACGCAGTATTTT. It specifies CASRQSTDTQYF.

This rearrangement joins TRBV29-1 to TRBJ2-4; 8 bases map to TRBD2. The CDR3 extends over 13 amino acids. Germline V gene sequence: CDR1 SQVTM, CDR2 ANQGSEA. V dropped 1 base and J dropped 8; count of bases not matched to a gene: 4. The CDR3 coding sequence is TGCAGCGTTGAAGGCCCGGGAGGGGACATTCAGTACTTC. Its translation: CSVEGPGGDIQYF. The full variable domain, rest sourced from reference TRBV29-1 and TRBJ2-4, is SAVISQKPSRDICQRGTSLTIQCQVDSQVTMMFWYRQQPGQSLTLIATANQGSEATYESGFVIDKFPISRPNLTFSTLTVSNMSPEDSSIYLCSVEGPGGDIQYFGAGTRLSVL.

Concerning this clonotype itself: A read error may produce the germline difference seen at one junction end. This chain connects TRBV18 to TRBJ2-7; no clear D gene. The germline V gene encodes CDR1 KGHSH and CDR2 LQKENI. CDR3 length: 13 amino acids. The CDR3 DNA reads as TGTGCCAGCTCATCACCTCCCCCCTACGAGCAGTACTTC. Its translation: CASSSPPPYEQYF.

The V gene is TRBV12-3 or TRBV12-4, the J gene TRBJ2-7; 13 positions agree with TRBD2. The CDR3 runs to 15 residues. V lost 6 bases, J lost 6 bases, and 8 bases stayed unmatched. CDR3: CASSPPGLAGSEQYF. As DNA, the CDR3 is TGTGCCAGCAGCCCCCCGGGACTAGCGGGGAGCGAGCAGTACTTC.

This clonotype was observed a few times. This chain uses TRBV20-1 with TRBJ1-1, with a weak D call TRBD1 (6 bases). Trimming pared 6 bases from V and 4 bases from J, leaving 18 bases between. From germline, CDR1 is DFQATT and CDR2 SNEGSKA (reference sequence). This CDR3 comprises 14 residues. CDR3: CSARSGRGVTEAFF. The CDR3 DNA is TGCAGTGCCCGATCCGGCAGGGGTGTCACTGAAGCTTTCTTT.

This clonotype was picked up a small number of times. The chain has TRBV7-9 and TRBJ1-6; no clear D. This CDR3 region has 13 residues. Trimming stripped 5 bases from V and 6 bases from J, with 8 bases between. Germline loops: CDR1 SEHNR, CDR2 FQNEAQ (reference sequence). CDR3 amino acids: CASSHDVNSPLHF. CDR3 sequence (DNA): TGTGCCAGCAGCCATGACGTTAATTCACCCCTCCACTTT.

The chain's CDR3 is CATSTGYNEQFF. The DNA of the CDR3 is TGTGCCACCAGCACAGGTTACAATGAGCAGTTCTTC. This chain joins TRBV15 and TRBJ2-1; D not resolved. The CDR3 loop spans 12 amino acids. Germline V gene sequence: CDR1 LNHNV, CDR2 YYDKDF (reference sequence). Trimming left V 4 bases short and J 4 bases short, with 5 bases between.